Sequencing of this T cell receptor (beta chain) was carried out in a study of cytomegalovirus exposure and HLA in healthy donors (dated by TCRdb to the late 2010s). With respect to the entire study: An earlier analysis of approximately 640 of the donors reported roughly 270 Gb of sequence data and 100 million to 140 million unique TCR beta sequences from 190 million or so T cells. Approximately 310 gigabases of sequencing data and approximately 85 million unique TCR sequences were included in an early release covering roughly 600 HLA-typed donors. The study used immunosequencing to profile the T cell repertoires of hundreds of subjects and linked those repertoires to cytomegalovirus serostatus. Among some 400 genotyped donors of the cohort, an average of roughly 230,000 unique TCR beta nucleotide sequences was sequenced per donor, of which about 18% were non-productive. Among the roughly 390 genotyped donors, approximately 82% belonged to the genetic ancestry cluster associated with self-reported Caucasian donors. In the later analysis, no new phenotypic data were used to find candidate immune exposures; instead, reliance was placed on TCR beta sequences and their occurrence across donors. HLA typing covered class I and class II loci at four-digit resolution. Along with the roughly 700-subject first cohort, a separate validation cohort of over 90 different subjects was used. To decide whether each TCR beta V gene segment behaved as functional or pseudogenic, an earlier analysis of 587 of the donors relied on high-throughput TCR beta sequencing. Genome-wide SNP genotypes for about 65% of the roughly 670 donors were used in a later genetic analysis, which treated that subset as a discovery cohort. High-throughput TCR immunosequencing, statistical association of individual TCRs with disease status, and machine learning were combined to predict cytomegalovirus infection status. Donor age, sex, ethnicity and CMV serostatus were compiled together with the repertoire data. Five DR-DQ haplotypes were handled as single units for association and clustering, since linkage in the cohort was strong. The aim of the study was to test whether cataloging public T cell receptors could identify signatures of past pathogen exposure. A later analysis re-analyzed previously published TCR beta repertoires from roughly 690 donors and added high-resolution HLA genotyping to study TCR occurrence patterns. Every repertoire in the discovery cohort had been generated on one and the same sequencing platform. Typing coverage differed by locus: A, B, C, DRB1 and DQB1 were typed in about 620-640 donors, DQA1 in 522, DPA1 in nearly 610, and DPB1 in 400 to 480.

After removal of 4 bases from V and 0 bases from J, the junction retains 11 bases not matched to a gene. Measured from the cysteine to the phenylalanine, the CDR3 is 19 residues long. Solely the CDR3 DNA is kept, with 57 bases framed from the first base. According to the germline V gene (reference sequence), CDR1 reads PRHDT and CDR2 reads FYEKMQ. Receptors were amplified or captured by the immunoSEQ multiplex PCR assay. For the multiplex PCR, a mixture combining 60 forward primers for TCR Vbeta segments and 13 reverse primers for TCR Jbeta segments was used. The CDR3 region of rearranged TCR beta genes was amplified from genomic DNA with a multiplex PCR assay. The amplified TCR beta libraries were sequenced on the Illumina HiSeq System as 87-base-pair reads. The original methods were these. A later analysis tallied 80 million to 95 million unique TCR beta chains across the approximately 670 repertoires, and some 12 million of those chains were shared by two or more donors. A nearest-neighbor algorithm error-corrected the raw reads and collapsed the reads into unique sequences, merging closely related sequences to remove PCR and sequencing errors. Alignment of CDR3 sequences to IMGT reference sequences was used to assign V, D and J gene segments. Each retained sequence needed at least a six-nucleotide match to both a V gene segment and a J gene segment. A rearrangement was called productive if the CDR3 had no stop codons and remained in frame with V and J, and every other rearrangement was called non-productive. Following IMGT convention, CDR3 was defined as the stretch from the second conserved V-encoded cysteine up to the conserved J-encoded phenylalanine. The earlier analysis of fewer than 750 of the donors excluded sequences that lacked an unambiguous match to a single V gene segment. In an earlier analysis of around 590 of the donors, a V segment was called functional when productive rearrangements were above 56.7%, and segregating when the standard deviation between donors exceeded 5%. A statistical classification framework was built to diagnose cytomegalovirus status from the catalog of TCR beta chain sequences. In a later analysis, TCR nucleotide sequences were compared against IMGT/GENE-DB human TR gene sequences so that V and J genes could be assigned. A later analysis assigned CDR3 sequences and most-parsimonious VDJ recombination scenarios with the TCRdist pipeline. In a later analysis, each TCR beta chain was defined by its CDR3 amino acid sequence together with its V-gene family, and reads lacking a unique V-gene family were excluded. In a later analysis, 450 to 600 highly shared, low-generation-probability nucleotide sequences were removed to address suspected cross-contamination and a sequencing artifact. For each public chain, a later analysis derived a clonal expansion index from normalized ranks of inferred template counts within each repertoire. In a later analysis, generation probabilities were computed with a VDJ recombination model fitted to out-of-frame rearrangements, and the resulting probabilities were checked against IGoR. Hypergeometric tests were used in a later analysis to score TCR-TCR, TCR-HLA and TCR-CMV co-occurrence, with a repertoire-size bias correction applied to the TCR pairs. In a later analysis, false discovery rates were estimated by permuting HLA or CMV assignments 20 times. In a later analysis, co-occurring TCRs were grouped with DBSCAN, and TCRdist sequence similarity was added when clustering was performed within HLA-allele-positive subsets. Repertoires with fewer than 30,000 or more than 120,000 public chains were left out of co-occurrence clustering, as were several repertoires with anomalous nucleotide sharing. TCRdb retrieved this table from immuneACCESS and kept in-frame rearrangements only. Not all clones are present; in checked studies, unresolved V genes account for under half, and no reason is known for the remainder. V and J calls and clone size come straight from that table; D and trimming were deduced from the DNA. The sample table shows some 140,000 clones, and around 77% are seen once. The top ten clonotypes cover about 1% of the sample.

The cohort consisted of 600 to 750 healthy bone marrow donors. At the time of sampling, every cohort member was nominally healthy, though immune exposures that went unrecorded were likely present. The donor tested CMV seronegative and was one of the 352 seronegative cohort members. Each donor provided a peripheral blood sample, and peripheral blood mononuclear cells were used for TCR beta sequencing. Genomic DNA extraction from the blood cell samples was performed with the Qiagen DNeasy Blood Extraction Kit. About this clone itself: This clone's antigen is unknown. Base qualities were left out, and no much larger clone turns up one base away.

The investigation overall reported the following: For the cohort, immune exposure information was limited to CMV serostatus. Several of the top co-occurrence clusters appeared to be linked to parvovirus B19, influenza, CMV and Epstein-Barr virus, according to a later analysis. In a later analysis, HLA-associated TCR beta chains showed more clonal expansion and lower generation probabilities than non-associated chains that were equally common. A total of fewer than 200 TCR beta chains were listed by the study as associated with cytomegalovirus. A cluster of highly shared sequence variants was judged likely to be a technical artifact of the sequencing pipeline. According to a later analysis, most CMV-associated TCR beta chains appeared to be HLA-restricted, and the HLA associations seemed to be driven largely by CMV exposure. Linkage disequilibrium might explain the correlated functional status among segregating V segments, but an unknown experimental factor could not be excluded. According to the authors, the approach could potentially be generalized to other disease states and immunological phenotypes. A later genetic analysis reported fewer N-insertions in productive TCRs among donors in an Asian-associated ancestry cluster than the roughly 640-donor mean. Because the 87-base-pair reads could not distinguish some IMGT-functional V segments, including TRBV6-2 and TRBV6-3, those segments were excluded. V-gene and J-gene trimming of TCR beta chains was associated with a missense DCLRE1C variant in a later genetic analysis, and the association was replicated in an independent cohort. An earlier analysis of approximately 570 of the donors showed that most TCR beta V segments appeared in productive rearrangements either about 87% or about 30% of the time, which broadly matched IMGT annotations. According to a later analysis, TCR association rates differed among HLA loci, with DRB1 alleles showing the most associated TCRs and HLA-C alleles showing the fewest. Because some donors lacked HLA typing at each locus, the association tests relied only on the typed subset. Specific HLA alleles were associated with 18,000 or so TCR beta sequences at a false discovery rate of 0.05 in a later analysis. Fewer than 20 rarely observed V segments, including chromosome 9 orphons, were excluded from the earlier analysis of several hundred of the donors because counts were too low. In both the original and validation cohorts, the classifier was reported to diagnose cytomegalovirus status with high specificity and sensitivity. In this cohort, only TCR beta chains were sequenced, and detectable features were limited by the absence of alpha or paired-chain data. Assigning TCR associations to individual alleles was difficult when HLA alleles, especially DR and DQ, strongly co-occurred. Presence/absence analyses assumed roughly uniform sequencing depth across donors, an assumption that may not hold. Most TCR sequences were seen in very few donors, while some public TCRs were found in many individuals. Three of the identified cytomegalovirus-associated TCR beta chains were confirmed in vitro to be specific for cytomegalovirus antigens. A further reported finding was that TCR beta sequences accurately predicted the HLA-A and HLA-B alleles for most subjects in the first cohort.

Sample: PBMCs. This TCR came from a young man in good health and CMV-seronegative. The chain was built from TRBV13 and TRBJ2-6, and 8 junction bases match TRBD1. The CDR3 region reads CASSSLPRTGLSGANVLTF. The sequenced DNA is TGTGCCAGCAGCTCACTACCGAGGACAGGGCTCTCTGGGGCCAACGTCCTGACTTTC.